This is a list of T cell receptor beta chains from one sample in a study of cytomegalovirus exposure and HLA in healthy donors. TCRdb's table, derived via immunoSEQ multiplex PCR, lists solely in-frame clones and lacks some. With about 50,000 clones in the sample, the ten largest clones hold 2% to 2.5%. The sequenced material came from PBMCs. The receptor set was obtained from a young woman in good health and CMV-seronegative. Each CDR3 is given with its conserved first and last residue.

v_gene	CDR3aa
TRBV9	CASSPTGGNGYTF
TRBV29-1	CSVGGQGATTDTQYF
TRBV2	CARGQENTEAFF
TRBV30	CAGGIGSTLHF
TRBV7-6	CASSPGRGYEQYF
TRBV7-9	CASSLSQGSTNEKLFF
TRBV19	CASKTRWTEAFF
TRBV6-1	CASSEWTAYNEQFF
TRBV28	CASSFYLGLAVTGGGYEQYF
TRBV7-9	CASSLVGGGGVGYTF
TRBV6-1	CASSEEAGGAYEQYF